The 5 T cell receptor beta chains listed next were all sequenced from one sample in a study of cytomegalovirus exposure and HLA in healthy donors. The PCR was carried out with 60 Vbeta primers and 13 Jbeta primers. Method: immunoSEQ multiplex PCR; TCRdb's copy keeps in-frame clones and lacks some. The sample consists of 130,000 or so clones, approximately 79% of them appearing once. Sequenced material: PBMCs. These receptors came from a man aged 25 to 40 in good health and CMV-seronegative.

In its sample, this clone was seen once. The gene calls are TRBV7-6 and TRBJ2-3, with 7 bases aligning to TRBD1. The V segment lost 5 bases and the J segment 1 base; nucleotides outside the gene matches: 12. This CDR3 has 17 amino acids. Germline CDR1 SGHVS, CDR2 FNYEAQ. Here the CDR3 DNA reads TGTGCCAGCAGCCGTAGTCCTCCCGGGACAGGCACAGATACGCAGTATTTT. Its protein is CASSRSPPGTGTDTQYF. The full variable domain, completed using reference TRBV7-6 and TRBJ2-3, is GAGVSQSPRYKVTKRGQDVALRCDPISGHVSLYWYRQALGQGPEFLTYFNYEAQQDKSGLPNDRFSAERPEGSISTLTIQRTEQRDSAMYRCASSRSPPGTGTDTQYFGPGTRLTVL.

The chain employs TRBV7-2 and TRBJ2-7, with 8 bases identical to TRBD2. V was pared by 3 bases and J by 5 bases, with 12 bases of the junction left unmatched. The CDR3 runs to 16 residues. CDR1 and CDR2 from the germline V gene are SGHTA and FQGNSA. The CDR3 bases are TGTGCCAGCAGCTTGTTCGGGGGGGCATTTGTCGACGAGCAGTACTTC. Protein product: CASSLFGGAFVDEQYF.

The V gene is TRBV5-1, the J gene TRBJ2-5, with 9 bases aligning to TRBD1. This CDR3 is built from 15 residues. Trimming removed 4 bases from V and 4 bases from J; junction bases left unmatched: 8. From germline, CDR1 is SGHRS and CDR2 YFSETQ. The CDR3 nucleotides read TGCGCCAGCAGCCGTTCACAGGGGGCGCGAGAGACCCAGTACTTC. It translates to CASSRSQGARETQYF.

This clone has only one observation. One junction end disagrees with the germline gene, perhaps due to a read error. J is TRBJ2-7 and V is TRBV7-9; 9 bases agree with TRBD2. The length of the CDR3 is 16 residues. Per germline, CDR1 SEHNR and CDR2 FQNEAQ (reference sequence). The CDR3: CSSSPGRGRVSYEQYF. CDR3 in DNA: TGTTCCAGCAGTCCCGGACGCGGGAGGGTCTCCTACGAGCAGTACTTC.

A few counts support this clone. This sequence joins TRBV5-6 and TRBJ2-7; possible D gene TRBD2, 7 bases. CDR1 is SGHDT, CDR2 YYEEEE, per germline. The ends were cut back, 3 bases at V and 6 bases at J, with 22 bases in the middle. This CDR3 comprises 16 residues. CDR3 DNA sequence: TGTGCCAGCAGCTCCCGAGGGGGGGCAGGGCGGGCCGAGCAGTACTTC. Translating it yields CASSSRGGAGRAEQYF.